The 27 T cell receptor beta chains below were found in one sample sequenced in a study of cytomegalovirus exposure and HLA in healthy donors. The PCR was carried out with 60 Vbeta primers and 13 Jbeta primers. Sequenced by immunoSEQ multiplex PCR; TCRdb stores in-frame clones only, minus some. The data hold about 120,000 clones, with over 15% observed a single time. The sample consisted of PBMCs. These receptors were taken from a young woman in good health and CMV-seronegative.

The chain employs TRBV6-5 and TRBJ2-3; 11 nucleotides agree with TRBD2. Germline V gives CDR1 MNHEY, CDR2 SVGAGI. The CDR3 totals 14 residues. With 6 bases clipped from V and 8 bases from J, the junction kept 7 bases outside the gene matches. The CDR3 nucleotides read TGTGCCAGCAGCGGGACTAGCGGAGTCCCTACGCAGTATTTT. The encoded protein is CASSGTSGVPTQYF.

This clone turned up a few times. Additional DNA sequences in this sample encode the identical CDR3. The CDR3 sequence is CATSSGGGNQPQHF. The CDR3 nucleotides are TGTGCCACCAGCAGCGGGGGGGGGAATCAGCCCCAGCATTTT. V gene TRBV15 combines with J gene TRBJ1-5; maybe TRBD1 (5 bases). The V end was cut by 3 bases, the J end by 4 bases, with 10 bases between. The CDR3 spans 14 residues. Germline V CDR1 and CDR2: LNHNV, YYDKDF (reference sequence).

This clone appeared once. This sequence joins TRBV2 and TRBJ1-1; a weak D match, TRBD1 (5 bases). The CDR3 runs 15 residues. V was cut by 0 bases and J by 2 bases, with 10 bases left in between. CDR1 SNHLY and CDR2 FYNNEI come from the germline V gene. CDR3 sequence reads: CASSEARGRNTEAFF. The CDR3 DNA reads TGTGCCAGCAGTGAAGCGCGGGGCAGAAACACTGAAGCTTTCTTT.

J is TRBJ2-5 and V is TRBV7-8; TRBD2 might be the D (5 bases). This CDR3 has 16 residues. V was pared by 2 bases and J by 4 bases, with 17 bases between. Germline assignment: CDR1 SGHVS and CDR2 FQNEAQ. Here the CDR3 reads CASSLPRRRTSETQYF. The CDR3 DNA is TGTGCCAGCAGCTTACCCAGGAGGCGGACTTCAGAGACCCAGTACTTC.

This chain joins TRBV5-1 and TRBJ2-5; 11 positions match TRBD2. The CDR3 is made up of 17 amino acids. The V gene end was trimmed by 3 bases and the J gene end by 4 bases; junction bases not matched to a gene: 11. Germline assignment: CDR1 SGHRS and CDR2 YFSETQ. CDR3 amino acids: CASSWAPTSGIPETQYF. The CDR3 region has the DNA TGCGCCAGCAGCTGGGCACCGACTAGCGGGATTCCAGAGACCCAGTACTTC.

In its sample, this clone was seen a few times. As DNA, the CDR3 is TGTGCCAGCACCATTGGGACTAGCGTCACAGATACGCAGTATTTT. This translates into CASTIGTSVTDTQYF. The chain has TRBV7-9 and TRBJ2-3; 10 bases line up with TRBD2. The V and J ends lost 7 bases and 2 bases, in that order; junction bases with no gene match: 6. The CDR3 runs 15 residues. Per germline, CDR1 SEHNR and CDR2 FQNEAQ (reference sequence).

V is TRBV27 and J is TRBJ2-1, with 8 bases aligning to TRBD1. V lost 3 bases, J lost 4 bases, and 11 bases stayed unmatched. The CDR3 runs to 17 residues. Germline V gene sequence: CDR1 MNHEY, CDR2 SMNVEV (reference sequence). CDR3 region: CASSFLRTGSLYNEQFF. The CDR3, as DNA: TGTGCCAGCAGTTTCCTAAGGACAGGGTCCTTATACAATGAGCAGTTCTTC.

This clone has more than one count but fewer than ten. The genes are TRBV6-5 and TRBJ2-1; TRBD2 matches at 7 bases. Looked up from germline, CDR1 is MNHEY and CDR2 is SVGAGI. The CDR3 runs 16 residues. Trimming took 4 bases from V and 0 from J; bases not matched to a gene: 6. The DNA of the CDR3 is TGTGCCAGCAGTTTGAGCGGGAAGAGCTCCTACAATGAGCAGTTCTTC. As protein: CASSLSGKSSYNEQFF.

The rearrangement joins TRBV7-3 to TRBJ1-4, with TRBD1 matching over 7 bases. V dropped 5 bases and J dropped 5; count of bases not matched to a gene: 8. The germline V gene encodes CDR1 SGHTA and CDR2 FQGTGA. There are 15 residues in the CDR3. The CDR3 sequence is CASSPTGTVNEKLFF. The CDR3 nucleotides are TGTGCCAGCAGCCCCACCGGGACAGTGAATGAAAAACTGTTTTTT.

This clone was seen more than once but under ten times. This sequence joins TRBV18 and TRBJ2-5; D possibly corresponds to TRBD2 (5 bases). CDR1 and CDR2 (germline): KGHSH, LQKENI. The CDR3 extends over 14 amino acids. Trimming took 1 base from V and 2 from J, leaving 8 bases between them. CDR3 in DNA: TGTGCCAGCTCACCACAGCGGAGGCAAGAGACCCAGTACTTC. This translates into CASSPQRRQETQYF. The full variable domain, with the rest looked up from reference TRBV18 and TRBJ2-5, is NAGVMQNPRHLVRRRGQEARLRCSPMKGHSHVYWYRQLPEEGLKFMVYLQKENIIDESGMPKERFSAEFPKEGPSILRIQQVVRGDSAAYFCASSPQRRQETQYFGPGTRLLVL.

This clone appeared a few times. The gene calls are TRBV30 and TRBJ1-4, with D tentatively TRBD1 (5 bases). In germline, CDR1 is GTSNPN, CDR2 SVGIG (reference sequence). V dropped 1 base and J dropped 8 bases, with 23 bases sitting between them. The CDR3 is 17 amino acids. In DNA form, the CDR3 reads TGTGCCTGGAGTGGGGACTATGGGACTCCCACCGGGGAAAAACTGTTTTTT. It encodes CAWSGDYGTPTGEKLFF.

This chain uses TRBV19 with TRBJ1-1, with 7 bases that match TRBD1. Germline trimming cut 3 bases from V and 12 bases from J; bases unmatched to any gene: 13. CDR1 LNHDA and CDR2 SQIVND come from the germline V gene (reference sequence). This CDR3 has 14 residues. The CDR3 loop reads CASSIGTGAIETFF. The CDR3 nucleotides are TGTGCCAGTAGTATTGGAACAGGGGCTATCGAAACTTTCTTT. Variable domain in full (rest from reference TRBV19 and TRBJ1-1): DGGITQSPKYLFRKEGQNVTLSCEQNLNHDAMYWYRQDPGQGLRLIYYSQIVNDFQKGDIAEGYSVSREKKESFPLTVTSAQKNPTAFYLCASSIGTGAIETFFGQGTRLTVV.

This clone was recorded a few times. The chain couples TRBV19 to TRBJ2-7; TRBD1 agrees at 7 bases. V shed 10 bases and J 2 bases; nucleotides not matched to a gene: 5. CDR1 and CDR2 from the germline V gene are LNHDA and SQIVND (reference sequence). The CDR3 runs 12 residues. CDR3 DNA sequence: TGTGCCACCCAGGACAGGACCTACGAGCAGTACTTC. It encodes CATQDRTYEQYF.

A few counts support this clone. V and J are TRBV18 and TRBJ2-3; no reliable D call. Trimming took 3 bases from V and 5 from J, leaving 6 bases between them. The CDR3 sequence is 12 residues long. Germline V CDR1 and CDR2: KGHSH, LQKENI. CDR3: CASSPNLDTQYF. CDR3 DNA: TGTGCCAGCTCACCTAACTTAGATACGCAGTATTTT.

There are a few counts of this clone. The chain is built from TRBV14 and TRBJ2-2, with TRBD1 matching 7 bases. Germline V lookup: CDR1 SGHDN, CDR2 FVKESK. The V segment lost 1 base and the J segment 5 bases; nucleotides outside the gene matches: 1. This CDR3 has 14 residues. The CDR3 sequence is CASSQVQGTGELFF. CDR3 DNA: TGTGCCAGCAGCCAAGTACAGGGGACCGGGGAGCTGTTTTTT.

This clone was observed a few times. The V and J genes are TRBV25-1 and TRBJ1-2, with D uncertain. In germline, CDR1 is MGHDK, CDR2 SYGVNS. The V and J ends lost 0 bases and 2 bases respectively, with 7 bases between them. CDR3 length: 14 residues. Here the CDR3 DNA reads TGTGCCAGCAGTGAATATGGCGGGAACTATGGCTACACCTTC. This gives the protein CASSEYGGNYGYTF.

This clone was seen only a few times. The chain recombines TRBV9 with TRBJ2-3; D is perhaps TRBD2 (6 bases). Germline loops: CDR1 SGDLS, CDR2 YYNGEE. The CDR3 loop spans 16 amino acids. The germline V and J ends were trimmed by 3 bases and 7 bases, with 21 bases remaining between them. CDR3 nucleotide sequence: TGTGCCAGCAGCGCCCCCGGGAGTATAACCTCTAATACGCAGTATTTT. It codes for CASSAPGSITSNTQYF.

The V and J genes are TRBV30 and TRBJ2-1; 8 bases are a match to TRBD2. The CDR3 extends over 16 amino acids. V lost 5 bases and J lost 4; bases outside the gene matches: 13. Germline lookup yields CDR1 GTSNPN and CDR2 SVGIG (reference sequence). The CDR3 bases are TGTGCCTGGTCCGGGAGGGGGGGTCGGCGATACAATGAGCAGTTCTTC. Protein: CAWSGRGGRRYNEQFF.

CDR3 DNA: TGTGCCAGCAGCTTAGCTAGGGGGTTGGCCTACAATGAGCAGTTCTTC. Its translation is CASSLARGLAYNEQFF. The chain couples TRBV7-2 to TRBJ2-1; tentatively, D is TRBD1 (6 bases). Looked up from germline, CDR1 is SGHTA and CDR2 is FQGNSA. The CDR3 is 16 amino acids. V lost 0 bases to trimming and J lost 2 bases, with 11 bases between them.

This clone has more than one count but fewer than ten. The chain has TRBV4-3 and TRBJ1-1; D remains ambiguous. The germline gives CDR1 LGHNA, CDR2 YSLEER. Between the trimmed V and J ends, which lost 4 bases and 0 bases, there was a span of 6 bases. The CDR3 has 13 amino acids. The CDR3 nucleotides read TGCGCCAGCAGCCCAGATATGAACACTGAAGCTTTCTTT. It is translated as CASSPDMNTEAFF.

This clone was seen more than once but under ten times. V and J are TRBV7-2 and TRBJ2-2; 9 bases align to TRBD1. V gave up 5 bases and J gave up 6 bases; unmatched junction bases: 4. Per the germline V gene, CDR1 is SGHTA and CDR2 is FQGNSA. The CDR3 spans 14 residues. In DNA, the CDR3 is TGTGCCAGCAGCCGGGACAGGGTTCCCGGGGAGCTGTTTTTT. The encoded protein is CASSRDRVPGELFF.

This clone appeared a few times. The chain uses TRBV28 and TRBJ2-7; TRBD1 might be the D (5 bases). The CDR3 runs to 11 residues. Germline V gives CDR1 MDHEN, CDR2 SYDVKM. Trimming removed 7 bases from V and 4 bases from J, with 8 bases in between. The CDR3 protein is CASTRDYEQYF. The CDR3 DNA reads TGTGCCAGCACCAGGGATTACGAGCAGTACTTC.

The chain has TRBV28 and TRBJ1-5; tentatively, D is TRBD1 (6 bases). Trimming cost V 3 bases and J 7 bases, with 16 bases left between them. This CDR3 spans 15 amino acids. Germline V lookup: CDR1 MDHEN, CDR2 SYDVKM. CDR3 protein: CASSFFKGQGQPQHF. CDR3 sequence (DNA): TGTGCCAGCAGTTTTTTTAAGGGGCAGGGGCAGCCCCAGCATTTT.

The rearrangement links TRBV6-6 to TRBJ1-5; the D is unclear. The CDR3 sequence is 14 residues long. The germline V gene encodes CDR1 MNHNY and CDR2 SVGAGI (reference sequence). The V gene lost 2 bases and the J gene lost 6 bases, with 11 bases spanning the gap. This CDR3 is CASSYLPVTQPQHF. The CDR3 nucleotides are TGTGCCAGCAGTTACCTCCCGGTTACTCAGCCCCAGCATTTT.

The rearrangement uses TRBV5-4 and TRBJ2-3; TRBD2 aligns across 7 bases. Germline V gives CDR1 SGHNT, CDR2 YYREEE (reference sequence). The CDR3 consists of 14 residues. The V gene end was trimmed by 0 bases and the J gene end by 4 bases; junction bases not matched to a gene: 2. CDR3 in DNA: TGTGCCAGCAGCTTGGGACGGGGGGCAGATACGCAGTATTTT. Its translation: CASSLGRGADTQYF.

The chain is built from TRBV5-4 and TRBJ1-2, with TRBD1 as a possible D gene (6 bases). The CDR3 is made up of 14 amino acids. V was pared by 1 base and J by 4 bases, with 11 bases between. Germline V gene lookup returns CDR1 SGHNT and CDR2 YYREEE (reference sequence). CDR3: CASSLQGPSYGYTF. The DNA of the CDR3 is TGTGCCAGCAGCTTGCAGGGGCCGAGCTATGGCTACACCTTC.

The V and J genes are TRBV28 and TRBJ2-3, with TRBD1 matching 9 bases. Germline V lookup: CDR1 MDHEN, CDR2 SYDVKM. Losses at the gene ends were 3 bases for V and 2 bases for J; bases not matched to a gene: 6. CDR3 length equals 16 residues. The CDR3 coding sequence is TGTGCCAGCAGTTTCCCCTGGACAGGGGACACAGATACGCAGTATTTT. It codes for CASSFPWTGDTDTQYF.